Following are 26 T cell receptor beta chains from one sample sequenced in a study of T cell responses to AZD1222 COVID-19 vaccine. TCRdb's copy holds only in-frame clones and misses some; the assay was immunoSEQ multiplex PCR. The repertoire includes roughly 84,000 clones, 70% to 90% of them detected once, and 11% sits in the top ten. Here the sequenced sample was peripheral blood, taken 28 days after the second AZD1222 dose. These receptor sequences come from an adult who received the AZD1222 COVID-19 vaccine.

The rearrangement uses TRBV21-1 and TRBJ1-1; the table calls TRBD1, which could not be checked here. TRBV21-1 is tagged as a pseudogene. This CDR3 is 15 amino acids long. CDR3 protein: CASSSLGQISPYAFF. In DNA, the CDR3 is TGTGCCAGCAGCTCCCTAGGACAGATATCGCCTTACGCTTTCTTT.

This chain joins TRBV7-8 and TRBJ1-1; perhaps TRBD1 as D (6 bases). Germline CDR1 is SGHVS and CDR2 is FQNEAQ. Trimming cost V 5 bases and J 1 base, with 14 bases left between them. The CDR3 runs to 15 residues. CDR3 residues: CASSPGTFPNTEAFF. The CDR3 DNA follows: TGTGCCAGCAGCCCCGGGACATTTCCGAACACTGAAGCTTTCTTT. The whole variable domain, filled in from reference TRBV7-8 and TRBJ1-1, reads GAGVSQSPRYKVAKRGQDVALRCDPISGHVSLFWYQQALGQGPEFLTYFQNEAQLDKSGLPSDRFFAERPEGSVSTLKIQRTQQEDSAVYLCASSPGTFPNTEAFFGQGTRLTVV.

The rearrangement joins TRBV28 to TRBJ2-3; no definite D call. The CDR3 runs 11 residues. The ends were cut back, 5 bases at V and 10 bases at J, with 10 bases in the middle. Germline V lookup: CDR1 MDHEN, CDR2 SYDVKM. The CDR3 nucleotides are TGTGCCAGCAGTGAGCCCGGGCCGCAGTATTTT. Encoded protein: CASSEPGPQYF.

The V call is TRBV9, the J call TRBJ1-5; D may be TRBD1 (6 bases). Trimming removed 4 bases from V and 9 bases from J, with 17 bases in between. The CDR3 has 14 residues. From germline, CDR1 is SGDLS and CDR2 YYNGEE. The CDR3 here is CASSPLQGLWPQHF. CDR3 coding DNA: TGTGCCAGCAGCCCACTACAGGGTCTTTGGCCCCAGCATTTT.

The sample holds a few counts of this clone. The chain employs TRBV6-2 or TRBV6-3 and TRBJ2-2; D gene ambiguous. This CDR3 is 19 amino acids long. Germline V gene data show CDR1 as MNHEY and CDR2 as SVGEGT. V dropped 0 bases and J dropped 4 bases, with 21 bases sitting between them. Here the CDR3 reads CASSYSLDPAVSATGELFF. The CDR3 bases are TGTGCCAGCAGTTACTCCCTCGACCCCGCGGTCTCGGCCACCGGGGAGCTGTTTTTT.

Note on this clone: The junction shows a germline mismatch at one end, possibly a read error. This rearrangement joins TRBV11-2 to TRBJ1-6; no firm D call. Germline CDR1 is SGHAT and CDR2 is FQNNGV. This CDR3 spans 13 amino acids. The CDR3 DNA follows: TGTGCCAGCAGCCTAGACCCGAATTCACCCCTCCACTTT. Protein: CASSLDPNSPLHF.

The chain employs TRBV12-3 or TRBV12-4 and TRBJ1-3; D is undetermined. The CDR3 contains 13 residues. V was clipped by 3 bases and J by 2 bases, with 5 bases between them. In DNA, the CDR3 is TGTGCCAGCAGTTTTCTACCTGGAAACACCATATATTTT. It is translated as CASSFLPGNTIYF.

The chain employs TRBV25-1 and TRBJ1-4, with D tentatively TRBD1 (6 bases). The germline V gene encodes CDR1 MGHDK and CDR2 SYGVNS. Trimming removed 5 bases at V and 0 bases at J, with 10 bases between. The CDR3 sequence is 15 residues long. The CDR3 nucleotides read TGTGCCAGCAGTAAAGGGGGGACAACTAATGAAAAACTGTTTTTT. Residues: CASSKGGTTNEKLFF.

V usage is TRBV11-3 and J usage is TRBJ2-1, with 9 bases matching TRBD2. CDR1 and CDR2 from the germline V gene are SGHNT and YENEEA. There are 15 residues in the CDR3. The V segment lost 1 base and the J segment 4 bases; nucleotides outside the gene matches: 2. CDR3 DNA sequence: TGTGCCAGCAGCTTAGGACTAGCGGAGTACAATGAGCAGTTCTTC. Amino acids: CASSLGLAEYNEQFF.

This rearrangement joins TRBV7-9 to TRBJ2-7; D is unclear. V gave up 4 bases and J gave up 4 bases, with 5 bases separating them. The V gene's germline CDR1 is SEHNR and CDR2 FQNEAQ (reference sequence). This CDR3 is 11 amino acids long. The CDR3 region has the DNA TGTGCCAGCAGCTCGCCTTACGAGCAGTACTTC. Amino acid sequence: CASSSPYEQYF.

V is TRBV29-1 and J is TRBJ2-3, with no clear D. V was cut by 0 bases and J by 3 bases, with 4 bases left in between. Germline CDR1 and CDR2: SQVTM and ANQGSEA. The CDR3 extends over 12 amino acids. CDR3 sequence (DNA): TGCAGCGTTGAAGAGGGGACAGATACGCAGTATTTT. Protein product: CSVEEGTDTQYF.

This clone was recorded a few times. This rearrangement joins TRBV6-5 to TRBJ2-1, with 8 bases matching TRBD1. CDR3 length: 13 residues. Germline CDR1 reads MNHEY; CDR2 reads SVGAGI. V dropped 8 bases and J dropped 9; count of bases not matched to a gene: 9. The CDR3 DNA reads TGTGCCAGCGGGGAGACAGGGGCTAGTGAGCAGTTCTTC. It is translated as CASGETGASEQFF.

This chain connects TRBV18 to TRBJ2-3, with D perhaps being TRBD1 or TRBD2 (5 bases each). The CDR3 is 17 amino acids. Germline values: CDR1 KGHSH, CDR2 LQKENI. Trimming cost V 3 bases and J 1 base, with 17 bases left between them. The CDR3 here is CASSPSSGPLRTDTQYF. In DNA, the CDR3 is TGTGCCAGCTCACCTAGTTCGGGACCTCTACGCACAGATACGCAGTATTTT.

This chain links TRBV5-1 with TRBJ2-7, with a tentative D call TRBD1 (6 bases). Germline CDR1 and CDR2: SGHRS and YFSETQ. Trimming left V 0 bases short and J 5 bases short, with 21 bases between. The CDR3 runs to 17 residues. DNA of the CDR3: TGCGCCAGCAGCTTGGGCCTGACAGGCCTTTCCACCGACGAGCAGTACTTC. Translating gives CASSLGLTGLSTDEQYF. Combining the CDR3 with reference TRBV5-1 and TRBJ2-7 gives the whole variable domain KAGVTQTPRYLIKTRGQQVTLSCSPISGHRSVSWYQQTPGQGLQFLFEYFSETQRNKGNFPGRFSGRQFSNSRSEMNVSTLELGDSALYLCASSLGLTGLSTDEQYFGPGTRLTVT.

The rearrangement links TRBV6-1 to TRBJ1-2; D gene ambiguous. Trimming stripped 3 bases from V and 4 bases from J, with 9 bases between. The germline gives CDR1 MNHNS, CDR2 SASEGT. The CDR3 loop spans 13 amino acids. The CDR3 DNA reads as TGTGCCAGCAGTGAGGCGCCGCTCTATGGCTACACCTTC. Translated, it gives CASSEAPLYGYTF.

The chain uses TRBV6-5 and TRBJ2-2, with 8 bases matching TRBD1. V trimming: 5 bases; J trimming: 3 bases; junction bases outside the gene matches: 5. Germline CDR1 reads MNHEY; CDR2 reads SVGAGI. The CDR3 has 15 residues. CDR3 in DNA: TGTGCCAGCAGTAGACAGGGGTTCCACACCGGGGAGCTGTTTTTT. Protein: CASSRQGFHTGELFF.

The V gene is TRBV10-2, the J gene TRBJ2-7; the match to TRBD2 covers 7 bases. Looked up from germline, CDR1 is WSHSY and CDR2 is SAAADI. The junction had 8 bases not matched to a gene; V was cut back by 0 bases and J by 0 bases. The CDR3 totals 17 residues. The DNA of the CDR3 is TGCGCCAGCAGTGAGTCGTGGGGAGGGTATAGCTCCTACGAGCAGTACTTC. Translated, it gives CASSESWGGYSSYEQYF.

The V gene is TRBV5-8, the J gene TRBJ2-2, with 10 positions matching TRBD1. Germline CDR1 and CDR2: SGHTS and YDEGEE. The ends lost 4 bases at V and 3 bases at J; junction bases unmatched: 6. This CDR3 is built from 16 residues. The CDR3 sequence is CASSRPGQGYTGELFF. CDR3 DNA: TGTGCCAGCAGCCGCCCGGGACAGGGGTACACCGGGGAGCTGTTTTTT.

The chain couples TRBV13 to TRBJ1-6; 8 bases fit TRBD1. The V gene end was trimmed by 1 base and the J gene end by 8 bases; junction bases not matched to a gene: 7. The CDR3 runs 16 residues. Germline lookup yields CDR1 PRHDT and CDR2 FYEKMQ (reference sequence). The CDR3 spells CASSLAGTGMDSPLHF. CDR3 DNA: TGTGCCAGCAGCTTAGCCGGGACAGGCATGGATTCACCCCTCCACTTT.

The chain carries TRBV2 and TRBJ2-7; weak D call: TRBD1 (6 bases). The CDR3 loop spans 13 amino acids. Trimming cost V 4 bases and J 4 bases, with 11 bases left between them. The germline gives CDR1 SNHLY, CDR2 FYNNEI. CDR3 coding DNA: TGTGCCAGCAGTGGTTTACAGGGATACGAGCAGTACTTC. Protein: CASSGLQGYEQYF.

V usage is TRBV7-3 and J usage is TRBJ1-1; D is perhaps TRBD1 (5 bases). The CDR3 consists of 13 residues. From germline, CDR1 is SGHTA and CDR2 FQGTGA. Trimming stripped 4 bases from V and 1 base from J, with 7 bases between. The CDR3 here is CASSWGGNTEAFF. In nucleotides, the CDR3 is TGTGCCAGCAGCTGGGGCGGGAACACTGAAGCTTTCTTT.

The chain carries TRBV28 and TRBJ2-3, with D perhaps being TRBD1 or TRBD2 (5 bases each). Trimming shortened V by 8 bases and J by 0 bases, and 12 bases separated the two germline ends. The CDR3 totals 14 residues. Germline CDR1 reads MDHEN; CDR2 reads SYDVKM. The CDR3 DNA reads as TGTGCCAGCGGACGGGGCTCTAGCACAGATACGCAGTATTTT. This codes for CASGRGSSTDTQYF.

V is TRBV10-3 and J is TRBJ1-5; TRBD1 matches 7 bases. J gave up 5 bases and V 3 bases, and 7 bases lay outside the gene matches. CDR3 size: 15 residues. Germline V gives CDR1 ENHRY, CDR2 SYGVKD. The CDR3 loop reads CAISDRQGGDQPQHF. The CDR3 coding sequence is TGTGCCATCAGTGATAGACAGGGTGGAGATCAGCCCCAGCATTTT.

The chain has TRBV11-3 and TRBJ2-5; D might be TRBD2 (5 bases). V dropped 2 bases and J dropped 2 bases, with 9 bases sitting between them. Looked up from germline, CDR1 is SGHNT and CDR2 is YENEEA. The CDR3 length is 14 residues. The CDR3 loop is CASSLYSGQETQYF. CDR3 sequence (DNA): TGTGCCAGCAGCTTATACAGCGGACAAGAGACCCAGTACTTC.

This chain links TRBV5-4 with TRBJ2-1, with D possibly TRBD1 on 5 matching bases. The CDR3 has 14 residues. V was shortened by 9 bases and J by 2 bases, with 15 bases between the two germline ends. Germline CDR1 SGHNT, CDR2 YYREEE (reference sequence). The CDR3 sequence is CATQTVSAYNEQFF. The CDR3 region has the DNA TGTGCCACCCAGACAGTAAGTGCCTACAATGAGCAGTTCTTC.

The V call is TRBV7-2, the J call TRBJ1-1; D is uncertain. Trimming left V 5 bases short and J 0 bases short, with 16 bases between. From germline, CDR1 is SGHTA and CDR2 FQGNSA. The CDR3 consists of 16 residues. CDR3 in amino acids: CASSPRAGALNTEAFF. As DNA, the CDR3 is TGTGCCAGCAGCCCCCGGGCCGGAGCCCTGAACACTGAAGCTTTCTTT.